The sequence of this T cell receptor beta chain was determined in a study of Graves' ophthalmopathy and Graves' hyperthyroidism. Whole-study findings and limits: Blood also contained most of the expanded thyroid clonotypes above 0.001 frequency.

About this clonotype itself: The antigen is unknown.

Amplification targeted the TCR beta CDR3 regions, with RNA transcripts as the source material. First-round RT-PCR used HTBI primers; second-round multiplex PCR followed. TCRdb re-derived calls from the multiplex PCR reads in MiXCR, one entry per CDR3 protein. Here the sample spans 200,000 to 250,000 distinct CDR3 sequences, around 50% being singletons. CDR3 length: 15 residues. V shed 2 bases and J 0 bases; nucleotides not matched to a gene: 4. The PBMCs originated from around 10 ml of fresh peripheral blood. The clonotype was recovered from an adult man with Graves' ophthalmopathy. The chain uses TRBV12-3 or TRBV12-4 and TRBJ2-7; 7 nucleotides match TRBD2. Sequenced sample: peripheral blood. CDR3: CASSLRGVSSYEQYF. The CDR3 DNA sequence: TGTGCCAGCAGTTTACGGGGGGTGAGCTCCTACGAGCAGTACTTC.